Following are 4 T cell receptor beta chains from one sample sequenced in a study of breast tumors, draining lymph nodes, adjacent tissues. TCRdb reanalysed the multiplex PCR reads using MiXCR and keeps one entry per CDR3 protein. Among 290,000 or so distinct CDR3 sequences listed, 30% were seen once. Breast cancer patients provided tissue from their axillary draining lymph nodes. The specimen was axillary lymph node tissue. The receptor source for this set is a female donor with breast cancer. Some clones in this sample may be carry-over from other donors' samples.

This clonotype occurred many times. The J gene is TRBJ2-3, the V gene TRBV4-2; D remains ambiguous. With 1 base removed from V and 2 bases from J, the gap between germline ends came to 10 bases. The CDR3 has 15 residues. In germline, CDR1 is LGHNA, CDR2 YNFKEQ. The CDR3 loop reads CASSQGRQDTDTQYF. CDR3 nucleotide sequence: TGTGCCAGCAGCCAAGGGCGGCAGGACACAGATACGCAGTATTTT.

Many counts were recorded for this clonotype. CDR3: CASSELLGFTDTQYF. In DNA, the CDR3 is TGTGCCAGCAGTGAACTACTAGGATTCACAGATACGCAGTATTTT. This rearrangement joins TRBV2 to TRBJ2-3, with a weak D call TRBD2 (5 bases). Looked up from germline, CDR1 is SNHLY and CDR2 is FYNNEI. The CDR3 is 15 residues long. V was shortened by 2 bases and J by 2 bases, with 11 bases between the two germline ends.

The chain recombines TRBV10-3 with TRBJ2-1; tentative D call: TRBD1 (6 bases). The V end was cut by 6 bases, the J end by 0 bases, with 12 bases between. Per germline, CDR1 ENHRY and CDR2 SYGVKD. The CDR3 spans 15 residues. CDR3 amino acids: CAIRRTGSSYNEQFF. The CDR3 DNA reads TGTGCCATCAGGCGTACAGGGAGCTCCTACAATGAGCAGTTCTTC.

In its sample, this clonotype was seen many times. The chain carries TRBV6-5 and TRBJ2-7, with 9 bases that match TRBD2. This CDR3 is built from 13 residues. Trimming removed 9 bases from V and 2 bases from J; junction bases left unmatched: 5. The germline CDR1 and CDR2 sequences are MNHEY and SVGAGI. CDR3 region: CASRLAAAYEQYF. CDR3 nucleotides: TGTGCCAGTCGACTAGCGGCAGCCTACGAGCAGTACTTC.